Below are 2 T cell receptor beta chains sequenced from a single sample in a study of neurological immune-mediated disorders. In TCRdb, the 5' RACE reads were re-called with MiXCR into one record per CDR3 protein. The sample has around 53,000 distinct CDR3 sequences, 8% to 9% seen once; the top ten hold 1.9%. Time point: longitudinal time-point 3. The sequenced material came from PBMCs. These receptors originate from a woman aged 40 to 50 in good health.

The chain has TRBV2 and TRBJ2-2; 13 nucleotides line up with TRBD2. CDR1 is SNHLY, CDR2 FYNNEI, per germline. The CDR3 has 15 amino acids. After removal of 6 bases from V and 6 bases from J, the junction contained 4 bases not matched to a gene. CDR3 in amino acids: CASRTSGGLAGELFF. CDR3 sequence (DNA): TGTGCCAGCAGGACTAGCGGGGGGCTCGCCGGGGAGCTGTTTTTT.

At least ten counts were recorded for this clonotype. The J gene is TRBJ2-1, the V gene TRBV24-1; possible D gene TRBD1, 5 bases. Germline V gives CDR1 KGHDR, CDR2 SFDVKD. Trimming took 3 bases from V and 6 from J, leaving 5 bases between them. This CDR3 has 12 residues. The CDR3 nucleotides read TGTGCCACCAGTGATAGGGGCAATGAGCAGTTCTTC. Its translation is CATSDRGNEQFF.